Below, 6 T cell receptor beta chains from the same sample are listed, as sequenced in a study of identical twins. TCRdb itself ran the 5' RACE reads through MiXCR, one entry per CDR3 protein. The sample has 550,000 to 700,000 distinct CDR3 sequences, roughly 9.5% seen once. Another study also made use of these data, one on yellow fever vaccine responses in identical twins.

Sequenced sample: PBMCs. The receptors were gathered from a woman under 30 in good health.

This clonotype was found a few times. V usage is TRBV7-9 and J usage is TRBJ2-7; 11 bases align to TRBD2. Germline CDR1 and CDR2: SEHNR and FQNEAQ (reference sequence). There are 15 residues in the CDR3. J was trimmed by 5 bases and V by 3 bases; bases with no gene match: 6. The CDR3 sequence: CASSFVAGGPDEQYF. CDR3 bases: TGTGCCAGCAGCTTCGTAGCGGGAGGGCCGGACGAGCAGTACTTC.

In its sample, this clonotype was seen many times. The V call is TRBV10-3, the J call TRBJ2-7, with D possibly being TRBD1 (5 bases). V lost 6 bases and J 5 bases, leaving 8 bases between the germline ends. The CDR3 contains 11 residues. Germline V gene data show CDR1 as ENHRY and CDR2 as SYGVKD. CDR3 loop: CAISTGDEQYF. DNA for the CDR3: TGTGCCATCAGCACAGGAGACGAGCAGTACTTC.

The chain links TRBV7-3 to TRBJ2-5, with D perhaps TRBD1 or TRBD2 (6 bases each). CDR3 size: 15 residues. Germline CDR1 and CDR2: SGHTA and FQGTGA. Trimming pared 2 bases from V and 4 bases from J, leaving 14 bases between. CDR3 residues: CASSLFGGPSETQYF. CDR3 nucleotides: TGTGCCAGCAGCTTATTTGGGGGGCCATCAGAGACCCAGTACTTC.

The genes are TRBV21-1 and TRBJ2-7. TRBV21-1 is shown as a pseudogene. The CDR3 extends over 13 amino acids. The CDR3 DNA is TGTGCCAGAGAGGAGAACCCTTCAACCGAGCAGTACTTC. This codes for CAREENPSTEQYF.

This chain connects TRBV2 to TRBJ2-3; D might be TRBD2 (5 bases). The germline V gene encodes CDR1 SNHLY and CDR2 FYNNEI. This CDR3 spans 14 amino acids. V gave up 1 base and J gave up 6 bases, with 11 bases separating them. Written as DNA, the CDR3 is TGTGCCAGCAGTGAAGGACTATCTGGGGATACGCAGTATTTT. Protein: CASSEGLSGDTQYF.

This clonotype was detected many times. The chain combines TRBV27 with TRBJ2-7; 7 bases match TRBD1. CDR1 is MNHEY and CDR2 is SMNVEV in the germline V gene (reference sequence). The J segment lost 4 bases and the V segment lost 6 bases, leaving 12 bases of the junction unmatched. The CDR3 consists of 15 residues. The CDR3 here is CASRQGGLGVYEQYF. CDR3 in DNA: TGTGCCAGCAGACAAGGGGGCCTCGGGGTATACGAGCAGTACTTC.